These 25 T cell receptor beta chains were sequenced from one sample in a study of blood T cell repertoires in COVID-19. The repertoire was sequenced with immunoSEQ multiplex PCR; TCRdb's copy has only in-frame clones and lacks some. The sample shows under 250,000 clones, 82% of them seen only once. The sample consisted of PBMCs or T cells enriched from blood (not recorded which). These receptors all come from a woman aged 55-70 years who had recovered from COVID-19.

The chain is built from TRBV29-1 and TRBJ2-1; 7 positions agree with TRBD1. Germline V lookup: CDR1 SQVTM, CDR2 ANQGSEA. This CDR3 is 15 amino acids long. The junction had 6 bases not matched to a gene; V was cut back by 1 base and J by 3 bases. The CDR3 bases are TGCAGCGTTGAAGGGGCAGGGGACAGCTACAATGAGCAGTTCTTC. This codes for CSVEGAGDSYNEQFF.

The rearrangement joins TRBV2 to TRBJ2-7; TRBD1 is a possible D gene (6 bases). V was trimmed by 2 bases and J by 2 bases, leaving 10 bases between them. The CDR3 runs to 14 residues. The germline V gene has CDR1 SNHLY and CDR2 FYNNEI. CDR3 region: CASSETGQTYEQYF. For the CDR3, the DNA is TGTGCCAGCAGTGAAACCGGACAGACCTACGAGCAGTACTTC.

The rearrangement links TRBV27 to TRBJ2-3; 8 bases agree with TRBD1. This CDR3 has 13 amino acids. From germline, CDR1 is MNHEY and CDR2 SMNVEV (reference sequence). With 5 bases clipped from V and 5 bases from J, the junction kept 3 bases outside the gene matches. This CDR3 is CASSRTGIDTQYF. DNA of the CDR3: TGTGCCAGCAGTAGGACAGGGATAGATACGCAGTATTTT.

This chain uses TRBV2 with TRBJ2-5, with D perhaps TRBD1 (5 bases). Trimming shortened V by 4 bases and J by 2 bases, and 5 bases separated the two germline ends. The CDR3 sequence is 12 residues long. Germline CDR1 and CDR2: SNHLY and FYNNEI. Here the CDR3 reads CASSGQQETQYF. The CDR3 coding sequence is TGTGCCAGCAGTGGACAGCAAGAGACCCAGTACTTC.

The V and J genes are TRBV7-9 and TRBJ1-5; 7 nucleotides align to TRBD1. V shed 2 bases, J shed 5 bases, and the junction held 12 bases outside the gene matches. The length of the CDR3 is 17 residues. Germline V gene lookup returns CDR1 SEHNR and CDR2 FQNEAQ (reference sequence). The CDR3, as DNA: TGTGCCAGCAGCTTATCGAAAGTAGGGGGCGCGGATCAGCCCCAGCATTTT. This codes for CASSLSKVGGADQPQHF.

The J gene is TRBJ1-6, the V gene TRBV7-9; 9 bases align to TRBD1. The germline gives CDR1 SEHNR, CDR2 FQNEAQ (reference sequence). With V trimmed by 7 bases and J by 6 bases, 7 bases remained unmatched. This CDR3 spans 15 amino acids. In DNA, the CDR3 is TGTGCCAGCACCATTGGGACAGGGAGTAATTCACCCCTCCACTTT. Translated, it gives CASTIGTGSNSPLHF.

The chain is built from TRBV6-2 or TRBV6-3 and TRBJ1-2; 7 bases map to TRBD1. Germline assignment: CDR1 MNHEY and CDR2 SVGEGT. The CDR3 totals 14 residues. The ends lost 0 bases at V and 7 bases at J; junction bases unmatched: 5. CDR3 DNA: TGTGCCAGCAGTTACTCTACAGGGGTCCCTGGCTACACCTTC. It codes for CASSYSTGVPGYTF.

The chain recombines TRBV25-1 with TRBJ2-7, with 13 bases aligning to TRBD2. This CDR3 contains 16 residues. With V trimmed by 4 bases and J by 2 bases, 5 bases remained unmatched. The V gene's germline CDR1 is MGHDK and CDR2 SYGVNS. For the CDR3, the DNA is TGTGCCAGCAGTGGGACTAGCGGGAGCCATACCTACGAGCAGTACTTC. Protein product: CASSGTSGSHTYEQYF.

CDR3 nucleotide sequence: TGTGCCAGCAGCCAAGTCGTACGGGAGGTGTTGTTCTTC. It translates to CASSQVVREVLFF. This rearrangement joins TRBV3-1 (or the pseudogene TRBV3-2) to TRBJ2-1; 7 positions match TRBD2. The CDR3 loop spans 13 amino acids. Germline CDR1 reads LGHDT; CDR2 reads YNNKEL (reference sequence). V trimming: 1 base; J trimming: 15 bases; junction bases outside the gene matches: 9.

The J gene is TRBJ1-1, the V gene TRBV7-9; 10 bases map to TRBD1. Trimming cost V 6 bases and J 9 bases; bases outside gene matches: 4. The CDR3 contains 12 residues. Germline lookup yields CDR1 SEHNR and CDR2 FQNEAQ (reference sequence). The CDR3 here is CASRWDRGKAFF. In DNA, the CDR3 is TGTGCCAGCAGATGGGACAGGGGTAAAGCTTTCTTT. Complete variable domain (other parts from reference TRBV7-9 and TRBJ1-1): DTGVSQNPRHKITKRGQNVTFRCDPISEHNRLYWYRQTLGQGPEFLTYFQNEAQLEKSRLLSDRFSAERPKGSFSTLEIQRTEQGDSAMYLCASRWDRGKAFFGQGTRLTVV.

The chain has TRBV24-1 and TRBJ1-1; unclear D gene. The germline CDR1 and CDR2 sequences are KGHDR and SFDVKD. The CDR3 is made up of 14 amino acids. Trimming took off 4 bases at V and 1 base at J, with 9 bases between the two ends. In nucleotides, the CDR3 is TGTGCCACCAGTGAGGAGGAGGGGAACACTGAAGCTTTCTTT. This translates into CATSEEEGNTEAFF.

The rearrangement uses TRBV28 and TRBJ2-2; maybe TRBD1 (5 bases). CDR3 length: 14 amino acids. Germline V gene data show CDR1 as MDHEN and CDR2 as SYDVKM. Trimming removed 6 bases at V and 4 bases at J, with 12 bases between. CDR3 DNA: TGTGCCAGCAGGAGTGGACAAACCACCGGGGAGCTGTTTTTT. It codes for CASRSGQTTGELFF.

The chain combines TRBV27 with TRBJ2-7; 8 bases line up with TRBD1. Germline loops: CDR1 MNHEY, CDR2 SMNVEV (reference sequence). The V gene end was trimmed by 3 bases and the J gene end by 6 bases; junction bases not matched to a gene: 4. The CDR3 has 13 amino acids. CDR3 coding DNA: TGTGCCAGCAGTTTCACGACAGGGGCCGAGCAGTACTTC. The encoded protein is CASSFTTGAEQYF.

The chain employs TRBV20-1 and TRBJ2-3, with 7 bases identical to TRBD1. Germline CDR1 and CDR2: DFQATT and SNEGSKA (reference sequence). Trimming took 5 bases from V and 7 from J; bases not matched to a gene: 3. CDR3 size: 11 residues. CDR3 in amino acids: CSADRENTQYF. DNA of the CDR3: TGCAGTGCTGACAGGGAAAATACGCAGTATTTT.

This chain uses TRBV7-2 with TRBJ1-5; D gene unclear. CDR3 length: 16 amino acids. The germline gives CDR1 SGHTA, CDR2 FQGNSA. Trimming shortened V by 1 base and J by 1 base, and 11 bases separated the two germline ends. CDR3 residues: CASSLEDRRSNQPQHF. The CDR3, as DNA: TGTGCCAGCAGCTTAGAAGATCGGAGGAGCAATCAGCCCCAGCATTTT.

Only a few counts were recorded for this clone. V is TRBV6-1 and J is TRBJ2-1, with 7 bases lining up with TRBD2. CDR1 and CDR2 from the germline V gene are MNHNS and SASEGT. The CDR3 covers 16 residues. With 4 bases clipped from V and 12 bases from J, the junction kept 18 bases outside the gene matches. This CDR3 reads CASSVTGGSGFESQFF. CDR3 coding DNA: TGTGCCAGCAGTGTAACGGGCGGGAGCGGATTCGAATCGCAGTTCTTC.

This clone has just one count. J is TRBJ1-2 and V is TRBV5-6, with 9 positions matching TRBD1. The CDR3 covers 19 residues. V gave up 7 bases and J gave up 2 bases; unmatched junction bases: 21. Germline V gene sequence: CDR1 SGHDT, CDR2 YYEEEE. DNA for the CDR3: TGTGCCAGCGGAGGGAGGGTCGGGACAGGGATTTCAGGCAACTATGGCTACACCTTC. Its protein product is CASGGRVGTGISGNYGYTF.

This clone was found once. This sequence joins TRBV27 and TRBJ1-2, with D hard to call. V shed 2 bases and J shed 4 bases, with 14 bases lying between them. Germline V CDR1 and CDR2: MNHEY, SMNVEV (reference sequence). This CDR3 contains 15 residues. CDR3 amino acids: CASSLSGGSAYGYTF. In DNA form, the CDR3 reads TGTGCCAGCAGTTTAAGCGGCGGGTCGGCCTATGGCTACACCTTC.

The chain links TRBV6-4 to TRBJ1-5; 9 bases match TRBD1. The germline CDR1 and CDR2 sequences are MRHNA and SNTAGT. The CDR3 contains 15 residues. Losses at the gene ends were 5 bases for V and 1 base for J; bases not matched to a gene: 3. This chain's CDR3 is CASSQQGASNQPQHF. CDR3 sequence (DNA): TGTGCCAGCAGTCAACAGGGGGCCAGCAATCAGCCCCAGCATTTT.

This chain connects TRBV7-2 to TRBJ2-5, with D possibly TRBD2 on 6 matching bases. CDR1 SGHTA and CDR2 FQGNSA come from the germline V gene. Deletions cut 4 bases from V and 2 bases from J, with 14 bases between. This CDR3 has 15 amino acids. The CDR3 is CASSSLGTQQETQYF. CDR3 DNA: TGTGCCAGCAGCTCCCTCGGGACTCAACAAGAGACCCAGTACTTC.

The chain has TRBV7-2 and TRBJ2-7, with D hard to call. The germline V and J ends were trimmed by 4 bases and 1 base, with 11 bases remaining between them. Germline V gene data show CDR1 as SGHTA and CDR2 as FQGNSA. The CDR3 length is 14 residues. The CDR3 bases are TGTGCCAGCAGCTCTTATACAGTATCCTACGAGCAGTACTTC. Protein product: CASSSYTVSYEQYF. The full variable domain, completed using reference TRBV7-2 and TRBJ2-7, is GAGVSQSPSNKVTEKGKDVELRCDPISGHTALYWYRQSLGQGLEFLIYFQGNSAPDKSGLPSDRFSAERTGGSVSTLTIQRTQQEDSAVYLCASSSYTVSYEQYFGPGTRLTVT.

As DNA, the CDR3 is TGTGCCAGCAGCGTTCGACAGGGGTACACTGAAGCTTTCTTT. Translation gives CASSVRQGYTEAFF. The chain is built from TRBV7-2 and TRBJ1-1; 8 nucleotides line up with TRBD1. CDR1 and CDR2 (germline): SGHTA, FQGNSA. This CDR3 has 14 residues. Germline trimming cut 5 bases from V and 3 bases from J; bases unmatched to any gene: 5.

V gene TRBV11-2 combines with J gene TRBJ2-7; 11 bases map to TRBD2. The CDR3 loop spans 15 amino acids. Germline CDR1 and CDR2: SGHAT and FQNNGV. Unmatched junction bases numbered 2, after V lost 1 base and J lost 3 bases. CDR3 loop: CASSLGLAGNYEQYF. The CDR3 DNA reads as TGTGCCAGCAGCTTAGGACTAGCGGGGAACTACGAGCAGTACTTC. The variable domain in full, with the rest retrieved from reference TRBV11-2 and TRBJ2-7, is EAGVAQSPRYKIIEKRQSVAFWCNPISGHATLYWYQQILGQGPKLLIQFQNNGVVDDSQLPKDRFSAERLKGVDSTLKIQPAKLEDSAVYLCASSLGLAGNYEQYFGPGTRLTVT.

The table lists this clone with a few counts. The genes are TRBV25-1 and TRBJ2-5, with 11 bases matching TRBD2. The CDR3 is 16 residues long. With V trimmed by 3 bases and J by 1 base, 4 bases remained unmatched. In germline, CDR1 is MGHDK, CDR2 SYGVNS. CDR3 bases: TGTGCCAGCAGTGATTTAGCGGGAGGGCCCCAAGAGACCCAGTACTTC. It yields the protein CASSDLAGGPQETQYF.

This chain joins TRBV24-1 and TRBJ2-3; perhaps TRBD2 as D (6 bases). V was trimmed by 4 bases and J by 2 bases, leaving 15 bases between them. This CDR3 spans 16 amino acids. Germline CDR1 and CDR2: KGHDR and SFDVKD. CDR3 sequence: CATSDPTEGSTDTQYF. CDR3 nucleotides: TGTGCCACCAGTGACCCCACGGAGGGGTCCACAGATACGCAGTATTTT.